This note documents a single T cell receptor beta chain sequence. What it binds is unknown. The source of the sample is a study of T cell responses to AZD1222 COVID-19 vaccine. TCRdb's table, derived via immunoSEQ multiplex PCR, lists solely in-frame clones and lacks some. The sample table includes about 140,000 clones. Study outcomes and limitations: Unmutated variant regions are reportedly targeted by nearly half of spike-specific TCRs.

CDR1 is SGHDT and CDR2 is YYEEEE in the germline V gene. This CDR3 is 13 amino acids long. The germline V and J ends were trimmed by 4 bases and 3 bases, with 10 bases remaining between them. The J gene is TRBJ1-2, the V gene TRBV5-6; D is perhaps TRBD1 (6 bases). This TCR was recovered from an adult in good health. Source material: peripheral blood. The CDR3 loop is CASSTDRYYGYTF. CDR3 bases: TGTGCCAGCAGCACCGACAGGTACTATGGCTACACCTTC.